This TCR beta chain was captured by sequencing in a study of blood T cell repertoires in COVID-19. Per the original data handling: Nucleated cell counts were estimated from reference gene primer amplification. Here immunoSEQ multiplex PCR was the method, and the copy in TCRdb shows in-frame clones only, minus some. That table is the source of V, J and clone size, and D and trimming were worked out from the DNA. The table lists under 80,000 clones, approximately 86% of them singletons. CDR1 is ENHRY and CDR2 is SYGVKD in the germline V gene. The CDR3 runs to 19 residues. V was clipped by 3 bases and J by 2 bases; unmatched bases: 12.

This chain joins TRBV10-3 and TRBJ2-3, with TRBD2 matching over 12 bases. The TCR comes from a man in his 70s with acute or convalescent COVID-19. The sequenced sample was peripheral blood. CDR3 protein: CAISDPQTTSGGPTDTQYF. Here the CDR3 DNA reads TGTGCCATCAGTGACCCCCAAACGACTAGCGGGGGACCCACAGATACGCAGTATTTT.